This T cell receptor (beta chain) appears in the sequencing data of a study of blood T cell repertoires in COVID-19. Background on the study: Samples came from the United States, Italy and Spain, spanning acute and convalescent COVID-19.

The CDR3 is made up of 15 amino acids. CDR1 and CDR2 (germline): MNHEY, SVGAGI. V dropped 6 bases and J dropped 2; count of bases not matched to a gene: 6. Libraries were prepared by immunoSEQ multiplex PCR; TCRdb keeps only in-frame clonotypes and omits some of them. The sample includes some 180,000 clones, more than 85% of them seen just once. Sequences were obtained from peripheral blood. The chain links TRBV6-5 to TRBJ2-7; 11 nucleotides match TRBD2. The sequence derives from a woman at least 80 years old with COVID-19, enrolled during active disease. The CDR3 nucleotides are TGTGCCAGCAGAACTCCGGGACTAGCGGCCTACGAGCAGTACTTC. It codes for CASRTPGLAAYEQYF.